This section outlines one T cell receptor beta chain sequence together with its context. The sample comes from a study of blood T cell repertoires in COVID-19. Study information: There were acute and convalescent COVID-19 samples, and they came from the United States, Italy and Spain.

The V gene's germline CDR1 is MNHEY and CDR2 SMNVEV (reference sequence). The CDR3 totals 14 residues. Trimming at V came to 5 bases and at J to 7 bases, leaving 6 bases not matched to a gene. Authors' processing steps: Amplification of reference gene primers was used by the study to estimate nucleated cell counts. TCRdb keeps only in-frame clones here, not all; method: immunoSEQ multiplex PCR. V, J and clone size derive from that table, while D and trimming were established from the DNA sequence. The table shows fewer than 350,000 clones, with roughly 90% occurring only once. The clonotype was recovered from a man aged 35-49 years with acute or convalescent COVID-19. The chain links TRBV27 to TRBJ1-5; 9 nucleotides match TRBD1. Input material: peripheral blood. In nucleotides, the CDR3 is TGTGCCAGCAGTCCACAGGGGGCTTGGCAGCCCCAGCATTTT. It yields the protein CASSPQGAWQPQHF.